The next 27 T cell receptor beta chains were all read from a single sample in a study of shared clonotypes between healthy human individuals. Clones were sequenced by immunoSEQ multiplex PCR, and TCRdb holds only the in-frame ones, with some missing. In the table there are a few million clones, approximately 96% of which are singletons. Source material: naive CD4+ T cells sorted from blood. Subset defined: CD45RA+ positively selected. Every receptor here comes from a man between 18 and 29 years old in good health.

The chain employs TRBV5-1 and TRBJ1-1; D is ambiguous. With 4 bases removed from V and 1 base from J, the gap between germline ends came to 11 bases. CDR3 length: 14 amino acids. Germline loops: CDR1 SGHRS, CDR2 YFSETQ. The CDR3 loop reads CASSLFDQNTEAFF. The CDR3 DNA reads TGCGCCAGCAGCCTTTTTGACCAGAACACTGAAGCTTTCTTT.

The chain links TRBV9 to TRBJ1-2, with TRBD1 matching 8 bases. Looked up from germline, CDR1 is SGDLS and CDR2 is YYNGEE. Trimming took 4 bases from V and 8 from J; bases not matched to a gene: 7. The CDR3 totals 13 residues. The CDR3 sequence: CASSSGQGKGYTF. The CDR3, as DNA: TGTGCCAGCAGCTCCGGACAGGGCAAGGGCTACACCTTC.

The J gene is TRBJ2-7, the V gene TRBV6-5; D possibly corresponds to TRBD1 (5 bases). The CDR3 consists of 15 residues. Looked up from germline, CDR1 is MNHEY and CDR2 is SVGAGI. Trimming took 2 bases from V and 3 from J, leaving 14 bases between them. In DNA, the CDR3 is TGTGCCAGCAGTTACAACCCTCAGGGAAACTACGAGCAGTACTTC. Its protein product is CASSYNPQGNYEQYF.

The chain carries TRBV10-3 and TRBJ1-4; 11 bases align to TRBD1. J gave up 8 bases and V 10 bases, and 6 bases lay outside the gene matches. Germline V gene lookup returns CDR1 ENHRY and CDR2 SYGVKD. This CDR3 is built from 13 residues. The CDR3 DNA is TGTGCCACTGGGACAGGGGGACACGAAAAACTGTTTTTT. Translated, it gives CATGTGGHEKLFF.

The genes are TRBV5-6 and TRBJ2-3; D is unclear. The CDR3 loop spans 12 amino acids. Per germline, CDR1 SGHDT and CDR2 YYEEEE. Trimming left V 6 bases short and J 9 bases short, with 14 bases between. The CDR3 DNA follows: TGTGCCAGCACCATTCCGGCCGGCACGCAGTATTTT. This gives the protein CASTIPAGTQYF. The full variable domain, with the rest looked up from reference TRBV5-6 and TRBJ2-3, is DAGVTQSPTHLIKTRGQQVTLRCSPKSGHDTVSWYQQALGQGPQFIFQYYEEEERQRGNFPDRFSGHQFPNYSSELNVNALLLGDSALYLCASTIPAGTQYFGPGTRLTVL.

This clone was recorded only once. This rearrangement joins TRBV7-6 to TRBJ1-1, with a weak D call TRBD1 (5 bases). The CDR3 spans 14 residues. Trimming removed 5 bases from V and 1 base from J, with 11 bases in between. Germline values: CDR1 SGHVS, CDR2 FNYEAQ. Here the CDR3 DNA reads TGTGCCAGCAGCCCTACTACAGGGAACACTGAAGCTTTCTTT. Amino acids: CASSPTTGNTEAFF.

The chain is built from TRBV15 and TRBJ2-7, with 10 bases identical to TRBD2. Germline V gene sequence: CDR1 LNHNV, CDR2 YYDKDF (reference sequence). V was clipped by 1 base and J by 5 bases; unmatched bases: 5. CDR3 length equals 15 residues. CDR3 in amino acids: CATSRVSGRTDEQYF. The DNA for the CDR3 is TGTGCCACCAGCAGAGTTAGCGGGAGGACCGACGAGCAGTACTTC.

V and J are TRBV6-1 and TRBJ2-7, with a tentative D call TRBD2 (5 bases). CDR3 length: 15 amino acids. Germline CDR1 reads MNHNS; CDR2 reads SASEGT. The ends were cut back, 4 bases at V and 0 bases at J, with 13 bases in the middle. In nucleotides, the CDR3 is TGTGCCAGCAGTGGGTGGAGGCCCACCTCCTACGAGCAGTACTTC. Translation gives CASSGWRPTSYEQYF.

This sequence joins TRBV9 and TRBJ2-3, with 7 bases matching TRBD2. CDR3 length: 17 amino acids. Germline V lookup: CDR1 SGDLS, CDR2 YYNGEE. The trim removed 5 bases at V and 0 bases at J, leaving 12 bases unmatched. This CDR3 reads CASSRRTTSRSTDTQYF. In DNA, the CDR3 is TGTGCCAGCAGTCGTAGGACGACTAGCAGAAGCACAGATACGCAGTATTTT. The full variable domain, in which reference TRBV9 and TRBJ2-3 provide the parts outside the CDR3, is DSGVTQTPKHLITATGQRVTLRCSPRSGDLSVYWYQQSLDQGLQFLIQYYNGEERAKGNILERFSAQQFPDLHSELNLSSLELGDSALYFCASSRRTTSRSTDTQYFGPGTRLTVL.

The rearrangement joins TRBV6-5 to TRBJ2-3; 8 bases align to TRBD1. The CDR3 contains 16 residues. Per germline, CDR1 MNHEY and CDR2 SVGAGI. V shed 4 bases, J shed 8 bases, and the junction held 14 bases outside the gene matches. CDR3 in amino acids: CASSFGTGTAIGTQYF. The CDR3 DNA reads as TGTGCCAGCAGTTTCGGGACAGGAACAGCTATTGGTACGCAGTATTTT.

The chain links TRBV6-5 to TRBJ1-1; maybe TRBD1 (5 bases). CDR1 MNHEY and CDR2 SVGAGI come from the germline V gene. V lost 7 bases, J lost 0 bases, and 15 bases lay in between. The CDR3 consists of 15 residues. This chain's CDR3 is CASTRGLPMNTEAFF. As DNA, the CDR3 is TGTGCCAGCACTCGGGGACTTCCCATGAACACTGAAGCTTTCTTT.

This clone showed up just once. V gene TRBV19 combines with J gene TRBJ1-5, with 7 bases identical to TRBD1. CDR1 is LNHDA and CDR2 is SQIVND in the germline V gene (reference sequence). The CDR3 runs to 15 residues. V lost 0 bases and J lost 6; bases outside the gene matches: 5. In nucleotides, the CDR3 is TGTGCCAGTAGTATAGAACAGGGGCGTGCTCAGCCCCAGCATTTT. Encoded protein: CASSIEQGRAQPQHF. The variable domain in full, with the rest retrieved from reference TRBV19 and TRBJ1-5, is DGGITQSPKYLFRKEGQNVTLSCEQNLNHDAMYWYRQDPGQGLRLIYYSQIVNDFQKGDIAEGYSVSREKKESFPLTVTSAQKNPTAFYLCASSIEQGRAQPQHFGDGTRLSIL.

The genes are TRBV6-6 and TRBJ1-6, with D perhaps TRBD1 (6 bases). Trimming stripped 6 bases from V and 7 bases from J, with 13 bases between. From germline, CDR1 is MNHNY and CDR2 SVGAGI (reference sequence). The length of the CDR3 is 14 residues. CDR3 sequence (DNA): TGTGCCAGCAGCTCAGACAGGTCCAATTCACCCCTCCACTTT. Residues: CASSSDRSNSPLHF.

To note about this clone: Additional DNA sequences in this sample encode the identical CDR3. The rearrangement uses TRBV18 and TRBJ2-5, with 7 nucleotides matching TRBD2. Germline CDR1 KGHSH, CDR2 LQKENI. The CDR3 is 14 residues long. Trimming cost V 2 bases and J 2 bases; bases outside gene matches: 2. This chain's CDR3 is CASSPGGLQETQYF. DNA for the CDR3: TGTGCCAGCTCACCAGGGGGACTACAAGAGACCCAGTACTTC.

Comment on this clone: The germline gene is not matched at one end of the junction; a read error may be the cause. The V gene is TRBV2, the J gene TRBJ1-2; D is unclear. The CDR3 is 13 residues long. CDR1 SNHLY and CDR2 FYNNEI come from the germline V gene. The CDR3 region is CASSDRADYGYTF. DNA of the CDR3: TGTGCCAGTAGTGATAGGGCCGATTATGGCTACACCTTC.

The rearrangement links TRBV5-1 to TRBJ1-1; 7 bases fit TRBD1. CDR3 length equals 17 residues. V lost 3 bases to trimming and J lost 0 bases; unmatched junction nucleotides: 11. Germline values: CDR1 SGHRS, CDR2 YFSETQ. DNA for the CDR3: TGCGCCAGCAGCTCCACCCGGATAGGACAGGTGAACACTGAAGCTTTCTTT. It specifies CASSSTRIGQVNTEAFF.

The V and J genes are TRBV19 and TRBJ1-1, with 8 bases aligning to TRBD1. V dropped 6 bases and J dropped 1; count of bases not matched to a gene: 7. The CDR3 is 15 amino acids. The germline gives CDR1 LNHDA, CDR2 SQIVND (reference sequence). CDR3 sequence reads: CASSDRGWRNTEAFF. The CDR3, as DNA: TGTGCCAGTAGCGACAGGGGATGGAGGAACACTGAAGCTTTCTTT.

The genes are TRBV6-5 and TRBJ1-6, with TRBD1 matching 7 bases. The CDR3 consists of 14 residues. The ends lost 6 bases at V and 5 bases at J; junction bases unmatched: 4. CDR1 and CDR2 (germline): MNHEY, SVGAGI. CDR3 residues: CASRGQIDNSPLHF. The CDR3 nucleotides read TGTGCCAGCAGGGGACAGATAGATAATTCACCCCTCCACTTT.

The chain employs TRBV9 and TRBJ1-1, with 7 bases that match TRBD1. The CDR3 has 14 residues. The V segment lost 4 bases and the J segment 4 bases; nucleotides outside the gene matches: 7. CDR1 is SGDLS and CDR2 is YYNGEE in the germline V gene. The CDR3 spells CASSPTGSVTEAFF. DNA for the CDR3: TGTGCCAGCAGCCCGACAGGGAGCGTCACTGAAGCTTTCTTT. Complete variable domain (other parts from reference TRBV9 and TRBJ1-1): DSGVTQTPKHLITATGQRVTLRCSPRSGDLSVYWYQQSLDQGLQFLIQYYNGEERAKGNILERFSAQQFPDLHSELNLSSLELGDSALYFCASSPTGSVTEAFFGQGTRLTVV.

This chain connects TRBV7-9 to TRBJ2-5; TRBD1 might be the D (6 bases). The CDR3 has 15 residues. V was cut by 5 bases and J by 2 bases, with 15 bases left in between. Looked up from germline, CDR1 is SEHNR and CDR2 is FQNEAQ (reference sequence). CDR3 residues: CASSTRQAGQETQYF. The CDR3 region has the DNA TGTGCCAGCAGCACCCGACAGGCTGGTCAAGAGACCCAGTACTTC. The whole variable domain, filled in from reference TRBV7-9 and TRBJ2-5, reads DTGVSQNPRHKITKRGQNVTFRCDPISEHNRLYWYRQTLGQGPEFLTYFQNEAQLEKSRLLSDRFSAERPKGSFSTLEIQRTEQGDSAMYLCASSTRQAGQETQYFGPGTRLLVL.

The chain links TRBV21-1 to TRBJ1-2. TRBV21-1 is termed a pseudogene. The CDR3 loop spans 13 amino acids. CDR3 coding DNA: TGTGCCAGCAGCACTATCCGCGACTGGGTTGGGACCTTC. It codes for CASSTIRDWVGTF.

This sequence joins TRBV7-2 and TRBJ2-7; D may be TRBD1 or TRBD2 (5 bases each). From germline, CDR1 is SGHTA and CDR2 FQGNSA. The length of the CDR3 is 14 residues. V was pared by 6 bases and J by 7 bases, with 19 bases between. As DNA, the CDR3 is TGTGCCAGCAGTCCCGGGACCCCTGAGAGAGAGCAGTACTTC. This encodes CASSPGTPEREQYF. Complete variable domain (other parts from reference TRBV7-2 and TRBJ2-7): GAGVSQSPSNKVTEKGKDVELRCDPISGHTALYWYRQSLGQGLEFLIYFQGNSAPDKSGLPSDRFSAERTGGSVSTLTIQRTQQEDSAVYLCASSPGTPEREQYFGPGTRLTVT.

This clone was detected once. The J gene is TRBJ2-5, the V gene TRBV18, with D perhaps TRBD2 (6 bases). CDR3 length equals 15 residues. The V gene lost 3 bases and the J gene lost 1 base, with 12 bases spanning the gap. CDR1 and CDR2 (germline): KGHSH, LQKENI. DNA of the CDR3: TGTGCCAGCTCACCCTTTGCGGGACTCCAAGAGACCCAGTACTTC. This gives the protein CASSPFAGLQETQYF. Full variable domain (outside the CDR3, taken from reference TRBV18 and TRBJ2-5): NAGVMQNPRHLVRRRGQEARLRCSPMKGHSHVYWYRQLPEEGLKFMVYLQKENIIDESGMPKERFSAEFPKEGPSILRIQQVVRGDSAAYFCASSPFAGLQETQYFGPGTRLLVL.

This sequence joins TRBV7-8 and TRBJ1-2; 9 bases are shared with TRBD1. This CDR3 contains 13 residues. CDR1 and CDR2 (germline): SGHVS, FQNEAQ. V gave up 6 bases and J gave up 8 bases; unmatched junction bases: 7. CDR3 bases: TGTGCCAGCAGTTTACAGGGGGCGCAGGGCTACACCTTC. Its translation: CASSLQGAQGYTF. The variable domain in full, with the rest retrieved from reference TRBV7-8 and TRBJ1-2, is GAGVSQSPRYKVAKRGQDVALRCDPISGHVSLFWYQQALGQGPEFLTYFQNEAQLDKSGLPSDRFFAERPEGSVSTLKIQRTQQEDSAVYLCASSLQGAQGYTFGSGTRLTVV.

The genes are TRBV29-1 and TRBJ2-2, with TRBD1 matching over 7 bases. Germline CDR1 and CDR2: SQVTM and ANQGSEA. With V trimmed by 5 bases and J by 4 bases, 1 base remained unmatched. The CDR3 runs to 12 residues. The CDR3 DNA reads as TGCAGCGTTTCAGGGGGCACCGGGGAGCTGTTTTTT. Amino acids: CSVSGGTGELFF.

The V gene is TRBV2, the J gene TRBJ1-2, with TRBD1 matching 9 bases. Germline loops: CDR1 SNHLY, CDR2 FYNNEI. Trimming cost V 11 bases and J 8 bases; bases outside gene matches: 9. The CDR3 extends over 12 amino acids. CDR3 amino acids: CAAGQGSLGYTF. The CDR3 region has the DNA TGTGCCGCAGGACAGGGGAGTCTCGGCTACACCTTC.

The chain combines TRBV10-3 with TRBJ1-1, with a possible D match to TRBD1 (5 bases). The germline gives CDR1 ENHRY, CDR2 SYGVKD. Trimming shortened V by 3 bases and J by 3 bases, and 11 bases separated the two germline ends. The CDR3 has 14 residues. The CDR3 loop is CAISDLGGDTEAFF. CDR3 DNA sequence: TGTGCCATCAGTGACCTGGGGGGAGACACTGAAGCTTTCTTT.